This T cell receptor (beta chain) was captured in a study of shared clonotypes between healthy human individuals. The germline CDR1 and CDR2 sequences are SGHAT and FQNNGV. This CDR3 contains 18 residues. Trimming removed 5 bases at V and 3 bases at J, with 23 bases between. The assay used deep level. The table came from immunoSEQ multiplex PCR; TCRdb's copy has only in-frame clones and leaves some out. In the table there are around 1.6 million clones, approximately 98% of which are singletons. In the case of this clone: Its matching antigen is unknown.

Study-wide results and caveats: Rarefaction analysis demonstrated incomplete sorted-subset sequencing notwithstanding large depth.

The sequenced sample consisted of naive CD4+ T cells sorted from blood. Subset in this sample: CD45RA+ positively selected. The source of this sequence is a young man in good health. J is TRBJ2-4 and V is TRBV11-2; tentatively, D is TRBD1 (6 bases). In nucleotides, the CDR3 is TGTGCCAGCAGCCCCTCACAGGGAATTTTCGACGGCAAAAACATTCAGTACTTC. Translating it yields CASSPSQGIFDGKNIQYF.